One sample yielded the 20 T cell receptor beta chains listed below, sequenced in a study of cytomegalovirus exposure and HLA in healthy donors (dated by TCRdb to 2017 to 2019). The method behind the library was the immunoSEQ multiplex PCR assay. The multiplex PCR relied on a mix of 60 forward primers for TCR Vbeta segments and 13 reverse primers for TCR Jbeta segments. Drawn from immuneACCESS, this table holds only the in-frame rearrangements with V and J called that TCRdb kept. Clones are partly lost; checked studies trace under half to an unresolved V gene and leave the rest unexplained. The sample profile shows 250,000 or so clones; 85% to 95% of them were found once. The ten biggest clones cover less than 2% of the sample. The sequencing input was PBMCs. All receptors derive from a girl aged 2-10 years in good health and CMV-seronegative.

This CDR3 reads CASRTEIGEAFF. The CDR3, as DNA: TGTGCCAGCAGAACGGAGATCGGTGAAGCTTTCTTT. The V and J genes are TRBV5-4 and TRBJ1-1; D remains unclear. The V and J ends lost 5 bases and 7 bases respectively, with 12 bases between them. The CDR3 has 12 residues. Germline CDR1 and CDR2: SGHNT and YYREEE (reference sequence).

The J gene is TRBJ2-7, the V gene TRBV6-5, with 11 bases lining up with TRBD2. Germline CDR1 MNHEY, CDR2 SVGAGI. The CDR3 is made up of 15 amino acids. With 6 bases clipped from V and 2 bases from J, the junction kept 6 bases outside the gene matches. The CDR3 is CASRSIAGGAYEQYF. DNA of the CDR3: TGTGCCAGCAGATCGATAGCGGGAGGGGCCTACGAGCAGTACTTC.

The chain joins TRBV27 to TRBJ2-7, with unresolved D. V was cut by 7 bases and J by 3 bases, with 13 bases left in between. The CDR3 is 13 amino acids. Germline V gene sequence: CDR1 MNHEY, CDR2 SMNVEV (reference sequence). The CDR3, as DNA: TGTGCCAGCATTCTTTCGGTGCTCTACGAGCAGTACTTC. Translated, it gives CASILSVLYEQYF.

The chain carries TRBV4-2 and TRBJ1-2, with a weak D call TRBD1 (5 bases). V lost 1 base and J lost 7, with 22 bases in between. The length of the CDR3 is 17 residues. Germline loops: CDR1 LGHNA, CDR2 YNFKEQ. The chain's CDR3 is CASSQGRRGREEAGYTF. In DNA form, the CDR3 reads TGTGCCAGCAGCCAAGGACGGCGGGGCCGGGAAGAGGCTGGCTACACCTTC.

The chain combines TRBV29-1 with TRBJ2-7, with a weak D call TRBD2 (5 bases). CDR1 and CDR2 (germline): SQVTM, ANQGSEA. The CDR3 is 12 amino acids. V dropped 2 bases and J dropped 5 bases, with 10 bases sitting between them. CDR3 loop: CSVERPGNEQYF. The DNA of the CDR3 is TGCAGCGTTGAAAGACCGGGGAACGAGCAGTACTTC.

The V and J genes are TRBV6-5 and TRBJ2-7, with a possible D match to TRBD2 (6 bases). Germline V gene sequence: CDR1 MNHEY, CDR2 SVGAGI. The CDR3 runs 14 residues. V gave up 0 bases and J gave up 4 bases, with 10 bases separating them. The chain's CDR3 is CASSYSRTIYEQYF. Written as DNA, the CDR3 is TGTGCCAGCAGTTACTCGCGGACTATATACGAGCAGTACTTC.

The chain recombines TRBV5-1 with TRBJ1-3; 7 nucleotides align to TRBD1. In germline, CDR1 is SGHRS, CDR2 YFSETQ. CDR3 length: 16 amino acids. V was clipped by 3 bases and J by 2 bases; unmatched bases: 8. CDR3 in DNA: TGCGCCAGCAGCTGGGCCACAGGGGCTCCTGGAAACACCATATATTTT. Its protein product is CASSWATGAPGNTIYF.

The chain employs TRBV5-4 and TRBJ2-7, with a tentative D call TRBD2 (5 bases). CDR1 and CDR2 from the germline V gene are SGHNT and YYREEE (reference sequence). Trimming left V 1 base short and J 2 bases short, with 10 bases between. This CDR3 is built from 14 residues. CDR3 protein: CASSLLSGPYEQYF. DNA for the CDR3: TGTGCCAGCAGCTTGCTCAGCGGCCCCTACGAGCAGTACTTC.

The CDR3 bases are TGTGCCAGCAGCAACCCGGACGGGAGGAATGAGCAGTTCTTC. Its protein is CASSNPDGRNEQFF. The J gene is TRBJ2-1, the V gene TRBV5-8; 7 nucleotides align to TRBD2. This CDR3 region has 14 residues. Trimming took 4 bases from V and 7 from J; bases not matched to a gene: 8. The germline CDR1 and CDR2 sequences are SGHTS and YDEGEE.

The chain employs TRBV4-2 and TRBJ2-7; TRBD2 agrees at 8 bases. The J segment lost 6 bases and the V segment lost 1 base, leaving 2 bases of the junction unmatched. Germline V lookup: CDR1 LGHNA, CDR2 YNFKEQ. The CDR3 totals 13 residues. The CDR3 DNA is TGTGCCAGCAGCCAAGGTACTAGCGGCGAGCAGTACTTC. Amino acids: CASSQGTSGEQYF.

Here the CDR3 reads CASSFTDTSRYYEQYF. In nucleotides, the CDR3 is TGCGCCAGCAGCTTCACCGACACTAGCAGATACTACGAGCAGTACTTC. The V call is TRBV5-1, the J call TRBJ2-7; maybe TRBD2 (6 bases). The V gene's germline CDR1 is SGHRS and CDR2 YFSETQ. Trimming pared 2 bases from V and 3 bases from J, leaving 18 bases between. There are 16 residues in the CDR3.

This clone was observed once. The chain has TRBV27 and TRBJ1-1; D is uncertain. The V and J ends lost 5 bases and 1 base respectively, with 11 bases between them. The CDR3 has 14 amino acids. The germline gives CDR1 MNHEY, CDR2 SMNVEV (reference sequence). For the CDR3, the DNA is TGTGCCAGCAGTCCCCTTGGGAGGAACACTGAAGCTTTCTTT. Translation: CASSPLGRNTEAFF.

This clone has just one count. The genes are TRBV6-5 and TRBJ1-2; tentative D call: TRBD1 (6 bases). The CDR3 totals 14 residues. Germline CDR1 MNHEY, CDR2 SVGAGI. V lost 6 bases to trimming and J lost 5 bases, with 16 bases between them. CDR3: CASSNQQGRYGYTF. The CDR3 bases are TGTGCCAGCAGCAACCAACAGGGCCGGTATGGCTACACCTTC.

This chain links TRBV27 with TRBJ1-1; D is unclear. CDR1 is MNHEY and CDR2 is SMNVEV in the germline V gene (reference sequence). This CDR3 has 15 amino acids. Between the trimmed V and J ends, which lost 8 bases and 1 base, there was a span of 17 bases. The CDR3 here is CASQNLGVQNTEAFF. Here the CDR3 DNA reads TGTGCCAGCCAAAACCTCGGGGTTCAGAACACTGAAGCTTTCTTT.

The chain links TRBV18 to TRBJ2-7; TRBD1 might be the D (6 bases). In germline, CDR1 is KGHSH, CDR2 LQKENI. This CDR3 has 14 residues. The V and J ends lost 5 bases and 5 bases respectively, with 16 bases between them. The CDR3 DNA follows: TGTGCCAGCTCAAGACAGGCGTCCGTGGACGAGCAGTACTTC. Its translation: CASSRQASVDEQYF.

This clone was seen more than once but under ten times. The chain is built from TRBV30 and TRBJ1-1; D possibly corresponds to TRBD1 (6 bases). Trimming shortened V by 4 bases and J by 1 base, and 10 bases separated the two germline ends. The CDR3 has 13 amino acids. Germline CDR1 GTSNPN, CDR2 SVGIG (reference sequence). The CDR3 nucleotides are TGTGCCTGGACTAGACAGGAGAACACTGAAGCTTTCTTT. Its translation is CAWTRQENTEAFF.

The gene calls are TRBV29-1 and TRBJ1-2; D possibly corresponds to TRBD1 (6 bases). The CDR3 is made up of 14 amino acids. CDR1 and CDR2 (germline): SQVTM, ANQGSEA. Trimming shortened V by 4 bases and J by 3 bases, and 15 bases separated the two germline ends. Here the CDR3 DNA reads TGCAGCGTTGTGGCCCCCTGGACAGACTATGGCTACACCTTC. Protein product: CSVVAPWTDYGYTF.

The V and J genes are TRBV19 and TRBJ1-1; D is perhaps TRBD1 (5 bases). This CDR3 contains 14 residues. Trimming took 3 bases from V and 1 from J, leaving 9 bases between them. Germline CDR1 and CDR2: LNHDA and SQIVND (reference sequence). The CDR3 reads CASSIDSQNTEAFF. CDR3 DNA sequence: TGTGCCAGTAGTATCGACAGCCAGAACACTGAAGCTTTCTTT.

The chain is built from TRBV12-5 and TRBJ2-1; D may be TRBD1 (5 bases). V gave up 4 bases and J gave up 0 bases, with 10 bases separating them. In germline, CDR1 is LGHNT, CDR2 FRNRAP. The CDR3 spans 15 residues. The CDR3 spells CASGSDRVSYNEQFF. The CDR3 DNA sequence: TGTGCTAGTGGTTCTGACAGAGTCTCCTACAATGAGCAGTTCTTC.

This chain links TRBV7-2 with TRBJ2-7; TRBD1 agrees at 11 bases. V shed 2 bases, J shed 3 bases, and the junction held 6 bases outside the gene matches. The germline gives CDR1 SGHTA, CDR2 FQGNSA. The CDR3 is 16 amino acids. The CDR3 loop is CASSLTTGTGGYEQYF. The CDR3 DNA is TGTGCCAGCAGCTTAACCACCGGGACAGGGGGCTACGAGCAGTACTTC.